Listed below are T cell receptor beta chains from one sample, sequenced in a study of blood T cell repertoires in COVID-19. Profiling relied on immunoSEQ multiplex PCR, and the TCRdb table lists in-frame clones only, not all of them. The sample yields over 150,000 clones, about 88% seen once. The sequenced sample consisted of PBMCs or T cells enriched from blood (not recorded which). Receptor source: a woman under 30 who had recovered from COVID-19. Both conserved end residues are part of each CDR3. The D gene is left open where the match is weak. Only some rows state a clone size, as once, few, many or a class for expanded clones.

TGTGCCAGCAGCCTCGACAGGGGGTGGATGAACACTGAAGCTTTCTTT	CASSLDRGWMNTEAFF	TRBJ1-1	TRBD1	-	TRBV5-8
TGTGCCAGCAGCTCCCACGGACTAGCGGGATCCTACAATGAGCAGTTCTTC	CASSSHGLAGSYNEQFF	TRBJ2-1	TRBD2	-	TRBV5-4
TGTGCCAGCAGCCCGCAGGGAACGCGGAGCACAGATACGCAGTATTTT	CASSPQGTRSTDTQYF	TRBJ2-3	-	-	TRBV5-4
TGTGCCAGCAGGCGTACAGGGGCAGAGGGTTACGAGCAGTACTTC	CASRRTGAEGYEQYF	TRBJ2-7	TRBD1	-	TRBV28
TGCGCCAGCAAGGGGACAGCCACTCCGGCGGTCGGTGAAAAACTGTTTTTT	CASKGTATPAVGEKLFF	TRBJ1-4	TRBD1	-	TRBV5-1
TGCGCCAGCAGCCAAGGGGGGAGGAAAGCTTTCTTT	CASSQGGRKAFF	TRBJ1-1	-	-	TRBV4-1
TGTGCCAGCAGTGCGGACAGGGAGGGATTGAGAGGGCAGTACTTC	CASSADREGLRGQYF	TRBJ2-7	-	-	TRBV2
TGTGCCAGCAGGAAATGGACAGCCATGAACACTGAAGCTTTCTTT	CASRKWTAMNTEAFF	TRBJ1-1	-	-	TRBV2
TGCGCCAGCAGCCAAGATATGGCTAGCAGCGAGTACGAGCAGTACTTC	CASSQDMASSEYEQYF	TRBJ2-7	-	-	TRBV4-1
TGCGCCAGCAGCCCGGACAGGGCTAACAACTATGGCTACACCTTC	CASSPDRANNYGYTF	TRBJ1-2	TRBD1	-	TRBV4-1
TGCGCCAGCAGCCAAGACAGGGAAGTGACTGAAGCTTTCTTT	CASSQDREVTEAFF	TRBJ1-1	-	-	TRBV4-3
TGTGCCAGCAGCTTAGGGAGCAATGAGCAGTTCTTC	CASSLGSNEQFF	TRBJ2-1	-	-	TRBV7-9
TGTGCCAGCTCACCCGGCAGGGGTTCCGGGGAGCTGTTTTTT	CASSPGRGSGELFF	TRBJ2-2	-	-	TRBV18
TGTGCCAGCAGTTTTTCCGGAGGGGTGACCTACGAGCAGTACTTC	CASSFSGGVTYEQYF	TRBJ2-7	-	-	TRBV28
TGTGCCAGCAGTTTGCTTTGGACAGCGATTGGCATTCTCCAGGACACTGAAGCTTTCTTT	CASSLLWTAIGILQDTEAFF	TRBJ1-1	-	few	TRBV28
TGTGCCAGCAGCCTGGGAATTAGCGGGCCCCGGTTGGGGGAGCTGTTTTTT	CASSLGISGPRLGELFF	TRBJ2-2	TRBD2	once	TRBV7-8
TGTGCCAGCTCAGCGGGGTTTGGAAACACCATATATTTT	CASSAGFGNTIYF	TRBJ1-3	-	-	TRBV18
TGTGCCAGCAGCCAAGCTGCCACGGGCTCCTACGAGCAGTACTTC	CASSQAATGSYEQYF	TRBJ2-7	-	-	TRBV4-2
TGTGCCAGCACCTCAATCGGGGACATTCTATACGAGCAGTACTTC	CASTSIGDILYEQYF	TRBJ2-7	-	-	TRBV6-5
TGTGCCACCAGCAGAGACCCCCCGGGACAGGGGAACACTGAAGCTTTCTTT	CATSRDPPGQGNTEAFF	TRBJ1-1	TRBD1	-	TRBV15
TGCGCCAGCAGCTTGATTAGCGGGGCGGACAATGAGCAGTTCTTC	CASSLISGADNEQFF	TRBJ2-1	TRBD2	-	TRBV5-1
TGTGCCATCAGTGGACGGGGTACCGAGACCCAGTACTTC	CAISGRGTETQYF	TRBJ2-5	-	-	TRBV10-3